These T cell receptor beta chains were read from a single sample in a study of regulatory T cells in long-lasting Graves disease. TCRdb analysed the multiplex PCR reads with MiXCR anew, one entry per CDR3 protein. The data show 400,000 to 450,000 distinct CDR3 sequences, 23% seen once. The sequencing used peripheral blood mononuclear cells (PBMCs), collected when the disease was refractory, from a patient treated with antithyroid drugs. Receptor source: a female donor with Graves disease. Both conserved end residues are part of each CDR3. A D gene is named only where the DNA matches it firmly. Size tells how often a clone was seen (once, few, many) or the class of an expanded clone, and some rows leave it out.

d_call	v_call	j_call	clone_size	cdr3_nt	cdr3_aa
NA	TRBV7-3	TRBJ2-4	many	TGTGCCAGCAGCTTAGGTTCGGGGAACATTCAGTACTTC	CASSLGSGNIQYF
TRBD2	TRBV28	TRBJ2-2	few	TGTGCCAGCAGTCCCAGGACTAGCTGGAACACCGGGGAGCTGTTTTTT	CASSPRTSWNTGELFF
NA	TRBV5-6	TRBJ2-1	once	NA	CASILAGGPVNEQFF
TRBD1	TRBV30	TRBJ2-2	NA	TGTGCCTGGATTTCGGGACAGGGTGCCAGTTCCGGGGAGCTGTTTTTT	CAWISGQGASSGELFF
NA	TRBV27	TRBJ1-2	many	TGTGCCAGCAGTTTAAACGCAGGGCTGTTTGACTATGGCTACACCTTC	CASSLNAGLFDYGYTF
NA	TRBV7-2	TRBJ1-6	few	TGTGCCAGCAGTTCCCAGGGATCGAGCAATTCACCCCTCCACTTT	CASSSQGSSNSPLHF
NA	TRBV2	TRBJ1-4	many	TGTGCCAGCACCGAGCGGGAGGGTGAAAAACTGTTTTTT	CASTEREGEKLFF
TRBD2	TRBV19	TRBJ2-7	many	TGTGCCAGTAGTACCACACTGCGGGACTACTCCTACGAGCAGTACTTC	CASSTTLRDYSYEQYF
NA	TRBV20-1	TRBJ2-7	many	TGCAGTGCTAGAGATACTAGCACTTTCGTCTACGAGCAGTACTTC	CSARDTSTFVYEQYF
TRBD2	TRBV12-3/TRBV12-4	TRBJ2-2	many	TGTGCCAGCACATCATCTAGCGGGCTCGGGGAGCTGTTTTTT	CASTSSSGLGELFF
NA	TRBV10-3	TRBJ2-7	few	TGTGCCATCTATTCAGTGATACTAGACGAGCAGTACTTC	CAIYSVILDEQYF
NA	TRBV15	TRBJ2-7	NA	TGTGCCACCCCCAAAGGGTTGCGGGTGGGTACCTACGAGCAGTACTTC	CATPKGLRVGTYEQYF
TRBD1	TRBV6-1	TRBJ1-2	many	TGTGCCAGCAATGACGGGACAGGGATGCCCTATGGCTACACCTTC	CASNDGTGMPYGYTF
TRBD2	TRBV10-3	TRBJ2-7	many	TGTGCCATCAGACAGGGACTAGCGGATACCTACGAGCAGTACTTC	CAIRQGLADTYEQYF
NA	TRBV2	TRBJ2-3	many	TGTGCCAGCGGGAGAAGTAATGGGGATACGCAGTATTTT	CASGRSNGDTQYF
NA	TRBV6-1	TRBJ1-2	few	TGTGCCAGCAGTCCCGCCCCCCGTGATGGCTACACCTTC	CASSPAPRDGYTF
TRBD1	TRBV7-9	TRBJ1-1	NA	TGTGCCAGCAGCCTACAGGGGGCGGCGGCTTTCTTT	CASSLQGAAAFF
TRBD2	TRBV3-1	TRBJ2-7	once	TGTGCCAGCGGCCCTGAGCGGGGAAGCTCCTACGAGCAGTACTTC	CASGPERGSSYEQYF
TRBD1	TRBV20-1	TRBJ1-1	few	TGCAGTGCCCCCCTGGGGGGGACAGGGGGGATGAACACTGAAGCTTTCTTT	CSAPLGGTGGMNTEAFF
NA	TRBV11-1	TRBJ2-1	NA	TGTGCCAGCAGTTTCGGGCGGGTCTGGAATGAGCAGTTCTTC	CASSFGRVWNEQFF
NA	TRBV7-2	TRBJ2-4	few	TGTGCCAGCAGCTTACATCTGGCTGGGGACATTCAGTACTTC	CASSLHLAGDIQYF
NA	TRBV20-1	TRBJ1-2	many	TGCAGTGCTCAACAGGGAAGGGATGGCTACACCTTC	CSAQQGRDGYTF
TRBD1	TRBV12-3/TRBV12-4	TRBJ2-7	few	TGTGCCAGCAGGACCGGGACAGAGGCGGGCGAGCAGTACTTC	CASRTGTEAGEQYF
TRBD1	TRBV12-3/TRBV12-4	TRBJ1-1	many	TGTGCCAGCAGTTTCGGGGACAGGGGCCACACTGAAGCTTTCTTT	CASSFGDRGHTEAFF
TRBD1	TRBV28	TRBJ1-5	many	TGTGCCAGCAGCACCTCAACCAGGGGGCTAAGCAATCAGCCCCAGCATTTT	CASSTSTRGLSNQPQHF
NA	TRBV7-2	TRBJ2-7	many	TGTGCCAGCAGCTTAATGAGGAGGACCTACGAGCAGTACTTC	CASSLMRRTYEQYF
NA	TRBV2	TRBJ2-2	few	TGTGCCAGCAGAAATCTAGGGATAAACACCGGGGAGCTGTTTTTT	CASRNLGINTGELFF
NA	TRBV3-1	TRBJ1-1	few	TGTGCCAGCAGCCAGGGAGAGAGCACTGAAGCTTTCTTT	CASSQGESTEAFF
NA	TRBV28	TRBJ2-1	few	TGTGCCAGCAGCCCCGGACAGAGCTCCTACAATGAGCAGTTCTTC	CASSPGQSSYNEQFF
NA	TRBV4-1	TRBJ2-7	NA	TGCGCCAGCAGCCAAGACCCTATTGCATACGAGCAGTACTTC	CASSQDPIAYEQYF
NA	TRBV30	TRBJ1-1	NA	TGTGCCTGGAGCTGGCGGGGGGCGGAAGCTTTCTTT	CAWSWRGAEAFF
NA	TRBV18	TRBJ2-7	NA	TGTGCCAGCTCCGACGGGACATCCTGGAACGAGCAGTACTTC	CASSDGTSWNEQYF
TRBD2	TRBV12-3/TRBV12-4	TRBJ2-7	NA	TGTGCCAGCAGTTTGCGGGAGAATGCCGAGCAGTACTTC	CASSLRENAEQYF
NA	TRBV6-1	TRBJ2-2	NA	TGTGCCAGCATATCGTTGAACACCGGGGAGCTGTTTTTT	CASISLNTGELFF